A single sample gave rise to the 24 T cell receptor beta chains below, sequenced in a study of cytomegalovirus exposure and HLA in healthy donors. This PCR relied on a set of 60 Vbeta primers and 13 Jbeta primers. The repertoire was sequenced with immunoSEQ multiplex PCR; TCRdb's copy has only in-frame clones and lacks some. The data show 85,000 to 90,000 clones, with about 75% seen just once and around 10% held by the top ten. Material for sequencing was PBMCs. All receptors come from a man aged 25-45 years in good health and CMV-seropositive.

This chain connects TRBV5-1 to TRBJ2-3, with a weak D call TRBD1 (5 bases). The CDR3 covers 18 residues. CDR1 and CDR2 from the germline V gene are SGHRS and YFSETQ. The V end was cut by 3 bases, the J end by 6 bases, with 26 bases between. The CDR3 bases are TGCGCCAGCAGCTCAACGCCCCCAGGGTCCCAAGGTGGGGATACGCAGTATTTT. The encoded protein is CASSSTPPGSQGGDTQYF.

This chain joins TRBV19 and TRBJ2-2; D possibly corresponds to TRBD2 (5 bases). CDR3 length: 15 residues. The germline CDR1 and CDR2 sequences are LNHDA and SQIVND (reference sequence). V was clipped by 3 bases and J by 5 bases, with 13 bases between them. The DNA for the CDR3 is TGTGCCAGTAGTATCCAGGAGACGGGGACCGGGGAGCTGTTTTTT. Its protein is CASSIQETGTGELFF.

This clone occurred a few times. The chain is built from TRBV5-1 and TRBJ2-5; D remains unclear. V gave up 4 bases and J gave up 5 bases, with 6 bases separating them. The CDR3 is 11 amino acids. The germline V gene encodes CDR1 SGHRS and CDR2 YFSETQ. The DNA for the CDR3 is TGCGCCAGCAGCGGCCAGGAGACCCAGTACTTC. It translates to CASSGQETQYF.

This clone has a single count. The J gene is TRBJ1-6, the V gene TRBV4-1, with 8 bases matching TRBD1. There are 16 residues in the CDR3. Trimming took 4 bases from V and 6 from J; bases not matched to a gene: 8. The germline gives CDR1 MGHRA, CDR2 YSYEKL. CDR3 amino acids: CASSPRTGIGNSPLHF. The CDR3 DNA follows: TGCGCCAGCAGCCCAAGGACAGGGATTGGTAATTCACCCCTCCACTTT.

The chain joins TRBV19 to TRBJ2-3, with D tentatively TRBD2 (6 bases). Between the trimmed V and J ends, which lost 5 bases and 0 bases, there was a span of 12 bases. This CDR3 is 15 amino acids long. The germline CDR1 and CDR2 sequences are LNHDA and SQIVND (reference sequence). CDR3 sequence: CASSDLSGSTDTQYF. The CDR3 DNA reads as TGTGCCAGTAGTGACCTTAGCGGTAGCACAGATACGCAGTATTTT.

DNA of the CDR3: TGTGCCAGCAGTTTGTCCCCACAGGGTAACTATGGCTACACCTTC. Its translation: CASSLSPQGNYGYTF. The chain has TRBV27 and TRBJ1-2; D is possibly TRBD1 (6 bases). The CDR3 runs 15 residues. Trimming took 3 bases from V and 1 from J, leaving 12 bases between them. From germline, CDR1 is MNHEY and CDR2 SMNVEV (reference sequence).

The chain is built from TRBV7-8 and TRBJ2-7, with D possibly TRBD1 on 5 matching bases. The germline gives CDR1 SGHVS, CDR2 FQNEAQ. The CDR3 is 15 amino acids. Trimming left V 0 bases short and J 2 bases short, with 11 bases between. The CDR3 region has the DNA TGTGCCAGCAGCTTAGCGGGGCGAACTCCCTACGAGCAGTACTTC. Translated: CASSLAGRTPYEQYF.

Comment on this clone: At one end, the junction sequence differs from germline, possibly due to a read error. This chain links TRBV27 with TRBJ2-3, with a possible D match to TRBD2 (6 bases). The CDR3 is 17 amino acids. Germline CDR1 reads MNHEY; CDR2 reads SMNVEV (reference sequence). DNA for the CDR3: TGTGCCACCAGTTCCCTGGGCGGGGCCTTCGTAGGAGATACGCAGTATTTT. This codes for CATSSLGGAFVGDTQYF.

A word on this clone: This CDR3 is missing its conserved last phenylalanine or tryptophan, likely due to a read error. Because the CDR3's place on the DNA is in doubt, the DNA is left out and the CDR3 is given as listed by TCRdb. The chain employs TRBV7-2 and TRBJ2-3; the listed D gene, TRBD2, was not tested against the DNA. The CDR3 length equals 12 residues, ends included. Germline lookup yields CDR1 SGHTA and CDR2 FQGNSA. The CDR3 sequence: CASSDPPGTSVL.

This chain connects TRBV10-3 to TRBJ1-1; tentative D call: TRBD1 (5 bases). The length of the CDR3 is 13 residues. Germline CDR1 reads ENHRY; CDR2 reads SYGVKD. Trimming removed 2 bases at V and 8 bases at J, with 12 bases between. For the CDR3, the DNA is TGTGCCATCAGTGAGACCGGGGGTATCGAAGCTTTCTTT. Translation gives CAISETGGIEAFF.

This chain links TRBV7-3 with TRBJ1-1; 11 bases line up with TRBD1. CDR1 is SGHTA and CDR2 is FQGTGA in the germline V gene. V shed 4 bases and J 5 bases; nucleotides not matched to a gene: 6. The CDR3 totals 15 residues. CDR3 amino acids: CASSSDRGRGTEAFF. The CDR3, as DNA: TGTGCCAGCAGCTCGGACAGGGGGCGAGGGACTGAAGCTTTCTTT.

The chain has TRBV27 and TRBJ1-5; unclear D gene. Germline CDR1 MNHEY, CDR2 SMNVEV (reference sequence). Trimming removed 1 base at V and 1 base at J, with 8 bases between. The CDR3 loop spans 15 amino acids. CDR3 nucleotides: TGTGCCAGCAGTTTATTTCGAGGGAGCAATCAGCCCCAGCATTTT. Amino acid sequence: CASSLFRGSNQPQHF.

The V and J genes are TRBV7-9 and TRBJ2-5; 10 bases map to TRBD1. Germline CDR1 is SEHNR and CDR2 is FQNEAQ (reference sequence). V shed 7 bases, J shed 6 bases, and the junction held 8 bases outside the gene matches. The CDR3 has 14 residues. As DNA, the CDR3 is TGTGCCAGCAACCCGTGGGGACAGGGGCAGACCCAGTACTTC. Amino acids: CASNPWGQGQTQYF. The complete variable domain, with remaining parts taken from reference TRBV7-9 and TRBJ2-5, reads DTGVSQNPRHKITKRGQNVTFRCDPISEHNRLYWYRQTLGQGPEFLTYFQNEAQLEKSRLLSDRFSAERPKGSFSTLEIQRTEQGDSAMYLCASNPWGQGQTQYFGPGTRLLVL.

The V and J genes are TRBV18 and TRBJ2-1; D possibly corresponds to TRBD1 (5 bases). Germline V gene lookup returns CDR1 KGHSH and CDR2 LQKENI. CDR3 size: 15 residues. V lost 3 bases and J 3 bases, leaving 12 bases between the germline ends. CDR3 DNA sequence: TGTGCCAGCTCACCCAGGGTCGCCAGCTACAATGAGCAGTTCTTC. As protein: CASSPRVASYNEQFF.

This rearrangement joins TRBV19 to TRBJ1-5; 8 nucleotides align to TRBD1. The CDR3 contains 15 residues. Germline V gene lookup returns CDR1 LNHDA and CDR2 SQIVND (reference sequence). Trimming cost V 3 bases and J 2 bases; bases outside gene matches: 3. This CDR3 is CASSMDRAGNQPQHF. The CDR3 nucleotides read TGTGCCAGTAGTATGGACAGGGCGGGCAATCAGCCCCAGCATTTT.

This clone was seen just once. V usage is TRBV7-8 and J usage is TRBJ2-2, with D hard to call. The CDR3 runs 17 residues. Germline assignment: CDR1 SGHVS and CDR2 FQNEAQ. V was trimmed by 1 base and J by 0 bases, leaving 12 bases between them. CDR3 amino acids: CASSLDFGAANTGELFF. DNA for the CDR3: TGTGCCAGCAGCTTAGATTTTGGAGCCGCGAACACCGGGGAGCTGTTTTTT.

The rearrangement uses TRBV4-1 and TRBJ2-1; a possible D gene is TRBD2 (6 bases). Trimming pared 4 bases from V and 0 bases from J, leaving 10 bases between. The CDR3 loop spans 15 amino acids. Per germline, CDR1 MGHRA and CDR2 YSYEKL. CDR3 sequence reads: CASSPGLHSYNEQFF. DNA of the CDR3: TGCGCCAGCAGCCCGGGACTTCACTCCTACAATGAGCAGTTCTTC.

The table lists this clone with a few counts. This chain links TRBV29-1 with TRBJ1-1, with 10 bases aligning to TRBD1. The CDR3 loop spans 12 amino acids. Trimming cost V 6 bases and J 7 bases; bases outside gene matches: 5. The germline CDR1 and CDR2 sequences are SQVTM and ANQGSEA. Written as DNA, the CDR3 is TGCAGCGTCCGACAGGGGGCGGGTGAAGCTTTCTTT. Translated: CSVRQGAGEAFF. The full variable domain, completed using reference TRBV29-1 and TRBJ1-1, is SAVISQKPSRDICQRGTSLTIQCQVDSQVTMMFWYRQQPGQSLTLIATANQGSEATYESGFVIDKFPISRPNLTFSTLTVSNMSPEDSSIYLCSVRQGAGEAFFGQGTRLTVV.

This clone was observed a few times. J is TRBJ2-7 and V is TRBV6-1; TRBD2 aligns across 9 bases. The trim removed 7 bases at V and 0 bases at J, leaving 7 bases unmatched. The CDR3 is 15 amino acids. Germline loops: CDR1 MNHNS, CDR2 SASEGT. The CDR3 loop is CASKLAGVGSYEQYF. In nucleotides, the CDR3 is TGTGCCAGCAAATTAGCGGGGGTAGGCTCCTACGAGCAGTACTTC.

The rearrangement joins TRBV5-4 to TRBJ1-2; TRBD1 is a possible D gene (6 bases). The V end lost 6 bases, the J end lost 5 bases, and 17 bases lay between the germline ends. The CDR3 runs to 14 residues. CDR1 is SGHNT, CDR2 YYREEE, per germline (reference sequence). Here the CDR3 DNA reads TGTGCCAGCACCGCGCTTGGGGGCCAGTATGGCTACACCTTC. Protein product: CASTALGGQYGYTF.

The chain combines TRBV5-6 with TRBJ1-4; 9 bases agree with TRBD1. Trimming took 6 bases from V and 5 from J; bases not matched to a gene: 5. The CDR3 has 14 residues. CDR1 and CDR2 (germline): SGHDT, YYEEEE. In nucleotides, the CDR3 is TGTGCCAGCACCACCGGGACAGGGAATGAAAAACTGTTTTTT. The encoded protein is CASTTGTGNEKLFF. The complete variable domain, with remaining parts taken from reference TRBV5-6 and TRBJ1-4, reads DAGVTQSPTHLIKTRGQQVTLRCSPKSGHDTVSWYQQALGQGPQFIFQYYEEEERQRGNFPDRFSGHQFPNYSSELNVNALLLGDSALYLCASTTGTGNEKLFFGSGTQLSVL.

The rearrangement uses TRBV4-3 and TRBJ2-2; the D is unclear. The CDR3 contains 15 residues. In germline, CDR1 is LGHNA, CDR2 YSLEER. The V and J ends lost 1 base and 0 bases respectively, with 6 bases between them. The CDR3 reads CASSQAQSNTGELFF. The CDR3 DNA reads as TGCGCCAGCAGCCAAGCACAATCGAACACCGGGGAGCTGTTTTTT.

The rearrangement links TRBV27 to TRBJ2-3, with 7 bases lining up with TRBD1. The J segment lost 3 bases and the V segment lost 5 bases, leaving 14 bases of the junction unmatched. CDR1 is MNHEY, CDR2 SMNVEV, per germline (reference sequence). There are 17 residues in the CDR3. CDR3 protein: CASSTTGAWLKTDTQYF. The CDR3 DNA is TGTGCCAGCAGTACTACAGGGGCCTGGTTGAAAACAGATACGCAGTATTTT.

CDR3 coding DNA: TGTGCCAGCTCGGGGGTCCCCTATGGCTACACCTTC. The encoded protein is CASSGVPYGYTF. The chain is built from TRBV9 and TRBJ1-2; possible D gene TRBD1, 5 bases. The germline CDR1 and CDR2 sequences are SGDLS and YYNGEE. The CDR3 consists of 12 residues. The V end lost 7 bases, the J end lost 4 bases, and 11 bases lay between the germline ends.